The clone carrying this T cell receptor (beta chain) was detected ten times or more. Some clones are missing from TCRdb's copy, which holds only in-frame ones; the method was immunoSEQ multiplex PCR. This table has approximately 170,000 clones, about 86% appearing once. This entry comes from a study of blood T cell repertoires in COVID-19. Trimming cost V 0 bases and J 8 bases; bases outside gene matches: 5. The germline V gene encodes CDR1 SEHNR and CDR2 FQNEAQ (reference sequence). The CDR3 consists of 15 residues. The V and J genes are TRBV7-9 and TRBJ2-1, with 9 nucleotides matching TRBD1. The sequenced sample consisted of peripheral blood. The receptor comes from a woman between 65 and 79 years old who had recovered from COVID-19. The chain's CDR3 is CASSLAGQGNYEQFF. CDR3 bases: TGTGCCAGCAGCTTAGCGGGACAGGGTAATTATGAGCAGTTCTTC.